This TCR beta chain appears in the sequencing data of a study of early T cells in non-severe SARS-CoV-2 infection. Background on the study: The sequenced material was bulk RNA from unsorted whole blood, and its chains were unpaired.

In germline, CDR1 is MGHDK, CDR2 SYGVNS. The length of the CDR3 is 14 residues. V lost 1 base and J 3 bases, leaving 10 bases between the germline ends. This clonotype was counted at least ten times. The antigen is unknown. General observations from the study: Lookups in VDJdb leaned toward anti-spike CD8 responses and missed private and CD4 specificities.

Researchers tagged individual cDNA molecules with unique molecular identifiers. MiXCR, applied by TCRdb to the 5' RACE reads, yields one record per CDR3 protein. The table has about 26,000 distinct CDR3 sequences, roughly 4% seen once; the top ten hold about 6.3%. The sequenced sample consisted of whole blood. The chain combines TRBV25-1 with TRBJ2-7; D not certain. This sequence originates from an adult who was a healthcare worker with PCR-confirmed SARS-CoV-2 infection or an uninfected control (not recorded which). The CDR3 nucleotides read TGTGCCAGCAGTGAATGGGATAGAGGCTACGAGCAGTACTTC. Translation: CASSEWDRGYEQYF.